A single T cell receptor beta chain is shown here with its context. Its antigen is as yet unknown. This sample stems from a study of T cell repertoires in cytomegalovirus infection. Study-wide context: Recently identified HLA-C-restricted CMV epitopes were used, and well-studied HLA-B-restricted CMV epitopes were used as well. Indicated by public TCR beta signatures were CMV infection and matching HLA type.

CDR3 length: 16 amino acids. The V gene's germline CDR1 is SGDLS and CDR2 YYNGEE. Trimming removed 0 bases at V and 1 base at J, with 13 bases between. Whole-study findings and limits: HLA-C-restricted CMV-specific TCR beta clonotypes prevailed in the ex vivo response. Pooled public TCR beta family frequency picked out CMV carriers with the relevant HLA.

TCRdb redid the calling of the reads with MiXCR, one entry per CDR3 protein. The data show hundreds of thousands of distinct CDR3 sequences, roughly a third seen once. This sequence was found in a human donor in good health (CMV status not recorded). Some clones in this sample may be carry-over from other donors' samples. V usage is TRBV9 and J usage is TRBJ1-1; a weak D match, TRBD1 (6 bases). Sequenced material: cultured PBMCs, taken from culture after CMV antigen stimulation. CDR3 amino acids: CASSVVSGGGNTEAFF. The CDR3 DNA is TGTGCCAGCAGCGTAGTGAGCGGAGGGGGGAACACTGAAGCTTTCTTT.